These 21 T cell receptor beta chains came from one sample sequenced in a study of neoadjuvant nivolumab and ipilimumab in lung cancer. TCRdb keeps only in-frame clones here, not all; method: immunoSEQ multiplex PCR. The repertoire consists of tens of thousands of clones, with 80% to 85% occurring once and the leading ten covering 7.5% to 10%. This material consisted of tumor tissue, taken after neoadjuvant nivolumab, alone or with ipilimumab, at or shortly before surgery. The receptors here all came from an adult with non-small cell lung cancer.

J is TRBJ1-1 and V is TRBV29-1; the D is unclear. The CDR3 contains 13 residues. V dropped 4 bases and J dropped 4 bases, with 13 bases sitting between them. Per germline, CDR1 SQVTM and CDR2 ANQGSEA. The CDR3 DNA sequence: TGCAGCGTTGGCGGCCCGGGAAGCACTGAAGCTTTCTTT. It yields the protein CSVGGPGSTEAFF.

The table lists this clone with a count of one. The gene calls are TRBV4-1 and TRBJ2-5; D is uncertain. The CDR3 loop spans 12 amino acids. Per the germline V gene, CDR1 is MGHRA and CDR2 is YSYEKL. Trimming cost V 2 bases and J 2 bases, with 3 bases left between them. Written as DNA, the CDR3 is TGCGCCAGCAGCCAACAGCAAGAGACCCAGTACTTC. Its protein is CASSQQQETQYF.

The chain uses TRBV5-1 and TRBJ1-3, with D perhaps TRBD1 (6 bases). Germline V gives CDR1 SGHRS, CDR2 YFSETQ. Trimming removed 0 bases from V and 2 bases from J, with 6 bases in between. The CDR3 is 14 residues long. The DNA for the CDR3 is TGCGCCAGCAGCTTGGCAGGGGCTGGAAACACCATATATTTT. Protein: CASSLAGAGNTIYF.

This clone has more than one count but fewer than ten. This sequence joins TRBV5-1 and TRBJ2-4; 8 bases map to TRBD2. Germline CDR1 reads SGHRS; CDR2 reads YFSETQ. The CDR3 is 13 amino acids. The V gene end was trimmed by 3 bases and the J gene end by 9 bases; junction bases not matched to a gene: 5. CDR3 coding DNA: TGCGCCAGCAGCTCGATAGCGGGAAGCATTCAGTACTTC. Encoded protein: CASSSIAGSIQYF.

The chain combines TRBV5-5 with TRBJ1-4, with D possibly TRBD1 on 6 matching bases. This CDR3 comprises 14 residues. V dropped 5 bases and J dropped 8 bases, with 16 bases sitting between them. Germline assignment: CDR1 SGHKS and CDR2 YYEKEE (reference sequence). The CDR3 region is CASSSQGVVEKLFF. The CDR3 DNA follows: TGTGCCAGCAGTTCACAGGGCGTGGTGGAAAAACTGTTTTTT.

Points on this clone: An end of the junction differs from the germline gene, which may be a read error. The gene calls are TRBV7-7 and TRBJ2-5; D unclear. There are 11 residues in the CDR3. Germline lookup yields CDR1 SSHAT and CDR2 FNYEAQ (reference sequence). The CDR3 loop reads CASSFGETQYF. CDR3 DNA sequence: TGTGCTAGCAGCTTCGGAGAGACCCAGTACTTC.

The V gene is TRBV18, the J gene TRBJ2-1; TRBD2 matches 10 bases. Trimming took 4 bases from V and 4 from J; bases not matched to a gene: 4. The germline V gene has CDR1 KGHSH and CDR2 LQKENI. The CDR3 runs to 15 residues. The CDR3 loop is CASSLTSGNYNEQFF. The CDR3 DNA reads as TGTGCCAGCTCACTTACTAGCGGGAATTACAATGAGCAGTTCTTC.

CDR3 protein: CASSVGASRGPGAEAFF. CDR3 DNA sequence: TGTGCCAGCAGCGTAGGGGCCAGTAGGGGTCCCGGAGCTGAAGCTTTCTTT. This sequence joins TRBV7-9 and TRBJ1-1; D is possibly TRBD1 (5 bases). The germline gives CDR1 SEHNR, CDR2 FQNEAQ (reference sequence). The CDR3 extends over 17 amino acids. Trimming removed 5 bases at V and 6 bases at J, with 25 bases between.

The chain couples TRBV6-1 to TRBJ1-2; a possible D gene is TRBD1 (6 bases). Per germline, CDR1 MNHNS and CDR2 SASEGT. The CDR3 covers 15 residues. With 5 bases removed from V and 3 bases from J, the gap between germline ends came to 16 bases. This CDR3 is CASSLDRLRDYGYTF. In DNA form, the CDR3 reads TGTGCCAGCAGTCTAGACAGGCTCCGCGACTATGGCTACACCTTC.

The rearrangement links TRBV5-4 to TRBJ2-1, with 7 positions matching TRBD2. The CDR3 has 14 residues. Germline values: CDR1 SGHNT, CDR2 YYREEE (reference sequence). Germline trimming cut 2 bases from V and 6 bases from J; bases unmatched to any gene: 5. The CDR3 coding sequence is TGTGCCAGCAGCTTTGGCGGGAGTCTCAATGAGCAGTTCTTC. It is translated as CASSFGGSLNEQFF.

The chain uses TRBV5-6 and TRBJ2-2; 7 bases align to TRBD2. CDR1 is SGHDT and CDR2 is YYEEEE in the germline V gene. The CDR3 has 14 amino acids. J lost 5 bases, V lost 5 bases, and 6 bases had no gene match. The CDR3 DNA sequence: TGTGCCAGCAGACTCGGGAGGTGGACCGGGGAGCTGTTTTTT. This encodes CASRLGRWTGELFF.

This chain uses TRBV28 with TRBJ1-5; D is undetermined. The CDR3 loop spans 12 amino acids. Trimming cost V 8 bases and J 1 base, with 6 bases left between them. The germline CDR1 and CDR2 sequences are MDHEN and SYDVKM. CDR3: CASGGSNQPQHF. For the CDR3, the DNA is TGTGCCAGCGGCGGAAGCAATCAGCCCCAGCATTTT. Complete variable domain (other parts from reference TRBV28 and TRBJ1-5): DVKVTQSSRYLVKRTGEKVFLECVQDMDHENMFWYRQDPGLGLRLIYFSYDVKMKEKGDIPEGYSVSREKKERFSLILESASTNQTSMYLCASGGSNQPQHFGDGTRLSIL.

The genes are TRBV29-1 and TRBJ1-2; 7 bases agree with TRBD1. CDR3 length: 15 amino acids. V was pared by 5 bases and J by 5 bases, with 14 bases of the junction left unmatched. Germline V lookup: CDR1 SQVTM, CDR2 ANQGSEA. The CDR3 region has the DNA TGCAGCGTTTACGCCCAGTTGGCGACAGGGTATGGCTACACCTTC. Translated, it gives CSVYAQLATGYGYTF.

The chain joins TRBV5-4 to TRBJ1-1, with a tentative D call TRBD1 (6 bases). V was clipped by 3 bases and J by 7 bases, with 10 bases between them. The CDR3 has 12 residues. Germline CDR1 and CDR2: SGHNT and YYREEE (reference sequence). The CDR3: CASSSRDNEAFF. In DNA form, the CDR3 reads TGTGCCAGCAGCTCCCGGGACAATGAAGCTTTCTTT.

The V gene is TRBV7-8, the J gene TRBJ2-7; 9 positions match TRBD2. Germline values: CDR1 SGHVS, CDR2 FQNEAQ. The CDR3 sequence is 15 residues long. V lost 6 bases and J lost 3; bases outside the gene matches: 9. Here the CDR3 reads CASSSYPSGNYEQYF. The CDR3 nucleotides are TGTGCCAGCAGTTCTTACCCTAGCGGGAACTACGAGCAGTACTTC.

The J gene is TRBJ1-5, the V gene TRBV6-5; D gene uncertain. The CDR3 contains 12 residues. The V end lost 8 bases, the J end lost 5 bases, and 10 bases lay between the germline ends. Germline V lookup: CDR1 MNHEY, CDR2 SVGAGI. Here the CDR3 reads CASGRAYQPQHF. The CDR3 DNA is TGTGCCAGCGGTAGGGCCTATCAGCCCCAGCATTTT.

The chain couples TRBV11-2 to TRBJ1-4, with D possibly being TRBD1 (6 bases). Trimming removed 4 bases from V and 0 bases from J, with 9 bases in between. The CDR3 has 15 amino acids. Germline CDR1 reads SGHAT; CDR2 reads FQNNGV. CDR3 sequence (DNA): TGTGCCAGCAGCTCACAGGGTTCAACTAATGAAAAACTGTTTTTT. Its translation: CASSSQGSTNEKLFF.

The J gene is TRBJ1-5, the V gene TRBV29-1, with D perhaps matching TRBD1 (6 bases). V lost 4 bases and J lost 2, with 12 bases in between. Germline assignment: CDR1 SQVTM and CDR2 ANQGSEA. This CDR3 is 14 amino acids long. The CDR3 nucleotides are TGCAGCGTTGCCTCAGGGGCGGGCAATCAGCCCCAGCATTTT. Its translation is CSVASGAGNQPQHF.

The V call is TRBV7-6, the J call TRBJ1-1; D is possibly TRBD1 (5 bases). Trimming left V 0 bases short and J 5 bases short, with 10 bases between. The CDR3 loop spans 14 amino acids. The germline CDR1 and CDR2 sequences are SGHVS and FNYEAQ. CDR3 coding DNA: TGTGCCAGCAGCTTAGCAGGGGTTGGTACTGAAGCTTTCTTT. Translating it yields CASSLAGVGTEAFF.

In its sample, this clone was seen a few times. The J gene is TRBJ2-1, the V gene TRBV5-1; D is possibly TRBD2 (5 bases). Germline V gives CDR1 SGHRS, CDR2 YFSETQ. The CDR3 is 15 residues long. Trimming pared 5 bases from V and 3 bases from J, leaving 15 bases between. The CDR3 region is CASSEGSESYNEQFF. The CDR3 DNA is TGCGCCAGCAGTGAGGGTAGCGAGAGCTACAATGAGCAGTTCTTC.

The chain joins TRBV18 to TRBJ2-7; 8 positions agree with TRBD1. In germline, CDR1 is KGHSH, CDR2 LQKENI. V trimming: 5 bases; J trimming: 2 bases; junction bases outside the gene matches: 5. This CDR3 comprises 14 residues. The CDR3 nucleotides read TGTGCCAGCTCATCGGACAGGGTAACCTACGAGCAGTACTTC. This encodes CASSSDRVTYEQYF.